These 18 T cell receptor beta chains originate from one sample sequenced in a study of shared clonotypes between healthy human individuals. Measured with immunoSEQ multiplex PCR; TCRdb has only the in-frame clones, and not every one. The sample shows around 1.1 million clones, about 80% of them seen only once. Material for sequencing was memory CD4+ T cells from PBMCs. Subset: CD45RA-negative fraction. The receptor source for this set is a young man in good health. Some clones in this sample may be carry-over from other donors' samples.

V gene TRBV10-3 combines with J gene TRBJ2-5; D may be TRBD2 (6 bases). The CDR3 runs 15 residues. Germline assignment: CDR1 ENHRY and CDR2 SYGVKD. Trimming pared 0 bases from V and 5 bases from J, leaving 13 bases between. In DNA form, the CDR3 reads TGTGCCATCAGTGAGTCGGTAGCGGAAGGGGAGACCCAGTACTTC. It codes for CAISESVAEGETQYF.

This chain uses TRBV27 with TRBJ2-6; TRBD2 matches at 8 bases. Germline CDR1 MNHEY, CDR2 SMNVEV (reference sequence). The CDR3 totals 18 residues. Germline trimming cut 5 bases from V and 0 bases from J; bases unmatched to any gene: 9. The CDR3 bases are TGTGCCAGCAGTCCGCTAGCGGGTCACCGCTCTGGGGCCAACGTCCTGACTTTC. This encodes CASSPLAGHRSGANVLTF.

This chain uses TRBV9 with TRBJ2-7; TRBD2 agrees at 7 bases. This CDR3 comprises 16 residues. Looked up from germline, CDR1 is SGDLS and CDR2 is YYNGEE. The ends lost 0 bases at V and 0 bases at J; junction bases unmatched: 6. Here the CDR3 DNA reads TGTGCCAGCAGCGTAGAGGGGTCGGGGGGCTCCTACGAGCAGTACTTC. Translating it yields CASSVEGSGGSYEQYF.

The CDR3 DNA is TGTGCCTGGAATACCGGGACAGGGAACACCGGGGAGCTGTTTTTT. Amino acid sequence: CAWNTGTGNTGELFF. The V gene is TRBV30, the J gene TRBJ2-2; 8 nucleotides line up with TRBD1. Germline loops: CDR1 GTSNPN, CDR2 SVGIG (reference sequence). V dropped 4 bases and J dropped 1; count of bases not matched to a gene: 5. The CDR3 sequence is 15 residues long.

J is TRBJ1-5 and V is TRBV10-3, with TRBD1 matching over 10 bases. CDR3 length equals 16 residues. After removal of 3 bases from V and 1 base from J, the junction contained 3 bases not matched to a gene. Germline CDR1 ENHRY, CDR2 SYGVKD. The CDR3 bases are TGTGCCATCAGTGACCAGACAGGGGGCAGCAATCAGCCCCAGCATTTT. Amino acids: CAISDQTGGSNQPQHF.

V and J are TRBV28 and TRBJ1-4; the D is unclear. V was cut by 5 bases and J by 8 bases, with 15 bases left in between. The length of the CDR3 is 14 residues. The V gene's germline CDR1 is MDHEN and CDR2 SYDVKM. The CDR3 DNA reads as TGTGCCAGCAGTCTAGCGGGGATTGGGGAAAAACTGTTTTTT. It translates to CASSLAGIGEKLFF.

This chain connects TRBV5-1 to TRBJ2-7; 7 bases map to TRBD2. With V trimmed by 2 bases and J by 5 bases, 7 bases remained unmatched. The V gene's germline CDR1 is SGHRS and CDR2 YFSETQ. The CDR3 totals 14 residues. CDR3 residues: CASSLSGNLNEQYF. The CDR3 region has the DNA TGCGCCAGCAGCTTAAGCGGGAATCTCAACGAGCAGTACTTC.

This clone was seen once. CDR3 loop: CASSQPSGETQYF. In DNA form, the CDR3 reads TGCGCCAGCAGCCAGCCCAGCGGAGAGACCCAGTACTTC. The chain recombines TRBV4-1 with TRBJ2-5; tentatively, D is TRBD2 (5 bases). Germline V gene data show CDR1 as MGHRA and CDR2 as YSYEKL. The ends were cut back, 3 bases at V and 4 bases at J, with 9 bases in the middle. The CDR3 has 13 residues.

The V call is TRBV4-1, the J call TRBJ2-3; D is possibly TRBD1 or TRBD2 (7 bases each). Trimming took off 3 bases at V and 2 bases at J, with 27 bases between the two ends. CDR1 MGHRA and CDR2 YSYEKL come from the germline V gene. The CDR3 loop spans 20 amino acids. CDR3 nucleotide sequence: TGCGCCAGCAGCCACCTACCAATCCGGAAGTCAGGGGGGGACACAGATACGCAGTATTTT. This gives the protein CASSHLPIRKSGGDTDTQYF.

The chain recombines TRBV6-1 with TRBJ2-1; D not certain. V lost 2 bases to trimming and J lost 6 bases, with 17 bases between them. The germline V gene has CDR1 MNHNS and CDR2 SASEGT. The CDR3 length is 16 residues. The CDR3 DNA sequence: TGTGCCAGCAGTGAATCAATCCTAGTGTTAGGCAATGAGCAGTTCTTC. Protein sequence: CASSESILVLGNEQFF.

The gene calls are TRBV18 and TRBJ2-2; a weak D match, TRBD2 (6 bases). Germline V lookup: CDR1 KGHSH, CDR2 LQKENI. With 0 bases removed from V and 4 bases from J, the gap between germline ends came to 9 bases. The CDR3 covers 15 residues. The CDR3 region is CASSPPGLGTGELFF. The CDR3 DNA follows: TGTGCCAGCTCACCACCGGGACTGGGCACCGGGGAGCTGTTTTTT. Variable domain in full (rest from reference TRBV18 and TRBJ2-2): NAGVMQNPRHLVRRRGQEARLRCSPMKGHSHVYWYRQLPEEGLKFMVYLQKENIIDESGMPKERFSAEFPKEGPSILRIQQVVRGDSAAYFCASSPPGLGTGELFFGEGSRLTVL.

The chain links TRBV11-2 to TRBJ1-4; D is unresolved. Trimming shortened V by 3 bases and J by 5 bases, and 13 bases separated the two germline ends. This CDR3 spans 15 amino acids. Per germline, CDR1 SGHAT and CDR2 FQNNGV. This CDR3 is CASSFNTAWNEKLFF. DNA of the CDR3: TGTGCCAGCAGCTTTAACACAGCTTGGAATGAAAAACTGTTTTTT.

This chain joins TRBV6-1 and TRBJ2-5; 8 bases map to TRBD2. The J segment lost 5 bases and the V segment lost 7 bases, leaving 9 bases of the junction unmatched. Germline V lookup: CDR1 MNHNS, CDR2 SASEGT. The CDR3 spans 14 residues. The chain's CDR3 is CASKSGGLGETQYF. The CDR3 DNA reads TGTGCCAGCAAAAGCGGGGGTCTCGGTGAGACCCAGTACTTC.

V gene TRBV7-3 combines with J gene TRBJ2-1; 10 bases are shared with TRBD1. The CDR3 has 13 amino acids. V trimming: 3 bases; J trimming: 14 bases; junction bases outside the gene matches: 7. Germline CDR1 SGHTA, CDR2 FQGTGA. Here the CDR3 reads CASSLGTGDEKFF. The CDR3 nucleotides are TGTGCCAGCAGCTTGGGGACAGGGGACGAAAAGTTCTTC.

V and J are TRBV27 and TRBJ2-6; TRBD1 is a possible D gene (5 bases). Per the germline V gene, CDR1 is MNHEY and CDR2 is SMNVEV (reference sequence). CDR3 length: 16 residues. Trimming took off 3 bases at V and 2 bases at J, with 11 bases between the two ends. CDR3 in amino acids: CASSLLGRTGANVLTF. CDR3 DNA sequence: TGTGCCAGCAGTTTGTTGGGGCGGACTGGGGCCAACGTCCTGACTTTC.

The chain recombines TRBV18 with TRBJ2-7, with TRBD2 identical over 9 bases. This CDR3 is built from 17 residues. Germline CDR1 KGHSH, CDR2 LQKENI. V was pared by 1 base and J by 4 bases, with 11 bases of the junction left unmatched. This CDR3 reads CASSPRLAGSTGYEQYF. As DNA, the CDR3 is TGTGCCAGCTCACCACGGCTAGCGGGATCCACGGGGTACGAGCAGTACTTC.

In this sample, this clone turned up once. The chain is built from TRBV7-8 and TRBJ1-3; no clear D gene. The CDR3 is made up of 15 amino acids. The germline V and J ends were trimmed by 4 bases and 0 bases, with 10 bases remaining between them. Germline CDR1 and CDR2: SGHVS and FQNEAQ. CDR3 protein: CASSYLRGSGNTIYF. In DNA form, the CDR3 reads TGTGCCAGCAGCTACCTCCGGGGCTCTGGAAACACCATATATTTT.

The rearrangement links TRBV6-1 to TRBJ1-1, with a possible D match to TRBD1 (6 bases). This CDR3 region has 13 residues. The V end lost 10 bases, the J end lost 0 bases, and 12 bases lay between the germline ends. Looked up from germline, CDR1 is MNHNS and CDR2 is SASEGT. CDR3 DNA: TGTGCCACCTGGGGGGGCTTGAACACTGAAGCTTTCTTT. Its translation: CATWGGLNTEAFF.